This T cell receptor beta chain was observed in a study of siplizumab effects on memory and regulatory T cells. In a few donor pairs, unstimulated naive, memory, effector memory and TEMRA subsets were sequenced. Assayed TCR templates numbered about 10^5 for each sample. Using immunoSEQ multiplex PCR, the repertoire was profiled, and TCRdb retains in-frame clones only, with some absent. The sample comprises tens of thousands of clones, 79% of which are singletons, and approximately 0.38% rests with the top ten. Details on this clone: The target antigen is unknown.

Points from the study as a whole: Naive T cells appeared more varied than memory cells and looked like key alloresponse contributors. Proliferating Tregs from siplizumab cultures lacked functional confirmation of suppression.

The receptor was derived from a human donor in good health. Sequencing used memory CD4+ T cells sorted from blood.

The CDR3 here is CASSLVGGSNTDTQYF. CDR3 in DNA: TGCGCCAGCAGCTTGGTGGGGGGCTCCAACACAGATACGCAGTATTTT. The chain employs TRBV5-1 and TRBJ2-3; D assignment may be TRBD1 or TRBD2 (6 bases each). Germline V gene sequence: CDR1 SGHRS, CDR2 YFSETQ. This CDR3 comprises 16 residues. V was clipped by 0 bases and J by 2 bases, with 13 bases between them. Full variable domain (outside the CDR3, taken from reference TRBV5-1 and TRBJ2-3): KAGVTQTPRYLIKTRGQQVTLSCSPISGHRSVSWYQQTPGQGLQFLFEYFSETQRNKGNFPGRFSGRQFSNSRSEMNVSTLELGDSALYLCASSLVGGSNTDTQYFGPGTRLTVL.